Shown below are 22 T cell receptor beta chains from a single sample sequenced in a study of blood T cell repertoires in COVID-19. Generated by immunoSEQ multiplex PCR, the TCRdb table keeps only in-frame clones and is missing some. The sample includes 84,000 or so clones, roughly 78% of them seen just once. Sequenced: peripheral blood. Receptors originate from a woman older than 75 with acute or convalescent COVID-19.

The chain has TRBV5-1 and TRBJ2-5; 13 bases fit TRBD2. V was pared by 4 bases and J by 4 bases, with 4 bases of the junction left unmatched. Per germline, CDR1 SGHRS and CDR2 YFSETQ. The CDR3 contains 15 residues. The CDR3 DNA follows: TGCGCCAGCAGCGGGACTAGCGGGATTAGAGAGACCCAGTACTTC. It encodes CASSGTSGIRETQYF.

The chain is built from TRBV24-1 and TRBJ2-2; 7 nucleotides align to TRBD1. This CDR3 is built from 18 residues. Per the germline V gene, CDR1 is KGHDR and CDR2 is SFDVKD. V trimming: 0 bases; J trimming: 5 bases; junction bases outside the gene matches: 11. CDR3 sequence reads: CATSDLHPYRQGTGELFF. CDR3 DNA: TGTGCCACCAGTGATTTGCATCCCTACCGACAGGGAACCGGGGAGCTGTTTTTT.

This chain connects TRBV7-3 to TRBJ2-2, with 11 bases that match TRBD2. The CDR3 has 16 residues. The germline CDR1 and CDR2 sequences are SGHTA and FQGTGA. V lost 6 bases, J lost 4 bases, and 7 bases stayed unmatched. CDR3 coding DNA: TGTGCCAGCAGGATTCCGGGACTAGCGGTCACCGGGGAGCTGTTTTTT. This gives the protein CASRIPGLAVTGELFF.

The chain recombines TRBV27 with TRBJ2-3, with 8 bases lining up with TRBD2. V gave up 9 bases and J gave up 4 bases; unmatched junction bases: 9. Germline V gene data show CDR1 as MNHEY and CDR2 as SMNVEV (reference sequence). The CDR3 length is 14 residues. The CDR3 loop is CASRLAYSSDTQYF. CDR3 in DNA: TGTGCCAGTAGACTAGCGTATAGCTCAGATACGCAGTATTTT.

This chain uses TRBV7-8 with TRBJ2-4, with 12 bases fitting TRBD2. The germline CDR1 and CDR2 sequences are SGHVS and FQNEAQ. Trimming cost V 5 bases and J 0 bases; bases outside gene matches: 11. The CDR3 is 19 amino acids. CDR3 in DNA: TGTGCCAGCAGCCCTAGCGGGAGGGCCGTAGTAATAGCCAAAAACATTCAGTACTTC. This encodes CASSPSGRAVVIAKNIQYF.

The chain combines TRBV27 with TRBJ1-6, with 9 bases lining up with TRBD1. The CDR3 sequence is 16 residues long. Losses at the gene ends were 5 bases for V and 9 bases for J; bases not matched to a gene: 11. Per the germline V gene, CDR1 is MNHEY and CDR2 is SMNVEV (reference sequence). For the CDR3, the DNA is TGTGCCAGCAGTCCAAGACAGGGGGTCTATGGTTCACCCCTCCACTTT. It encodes CASSPRQGVYGSPLHF.

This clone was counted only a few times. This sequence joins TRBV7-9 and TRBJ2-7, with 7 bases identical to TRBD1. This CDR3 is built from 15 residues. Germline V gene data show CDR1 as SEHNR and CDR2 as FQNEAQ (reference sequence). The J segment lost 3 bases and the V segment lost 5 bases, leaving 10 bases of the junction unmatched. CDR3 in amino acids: CASSPGRDRDYEQYF. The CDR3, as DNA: TGTGCCAGCAGCCCCGGTAGGGACAGAGACTACGAGCAGTACTTC.

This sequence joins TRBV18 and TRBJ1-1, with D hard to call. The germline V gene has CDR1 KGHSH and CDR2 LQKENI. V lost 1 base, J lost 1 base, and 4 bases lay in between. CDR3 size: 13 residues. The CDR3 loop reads CASSPRANTEAFF. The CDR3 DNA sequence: TGTGCCAGCTCACCACGAGCGAACACTGAAGCTTTCTTT.

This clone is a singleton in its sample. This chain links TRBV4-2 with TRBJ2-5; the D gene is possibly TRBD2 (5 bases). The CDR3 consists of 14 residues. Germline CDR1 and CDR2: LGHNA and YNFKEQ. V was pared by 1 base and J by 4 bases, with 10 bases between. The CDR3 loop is CASSQAVGAETQYF. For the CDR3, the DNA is TGTGCCAGCAGCCAAGCGGTGGGAGCAGAGACCCAGTACTTC.

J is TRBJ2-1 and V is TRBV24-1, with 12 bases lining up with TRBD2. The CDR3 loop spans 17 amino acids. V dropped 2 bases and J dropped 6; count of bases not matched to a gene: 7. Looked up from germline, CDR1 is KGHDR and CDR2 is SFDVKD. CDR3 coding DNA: TGTGCCACCAGTGATTCCCAGACTAGCGGGGGTGGCAATGAGCAGTTCTTC. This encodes CATSDSQTSGGGNEQFF.

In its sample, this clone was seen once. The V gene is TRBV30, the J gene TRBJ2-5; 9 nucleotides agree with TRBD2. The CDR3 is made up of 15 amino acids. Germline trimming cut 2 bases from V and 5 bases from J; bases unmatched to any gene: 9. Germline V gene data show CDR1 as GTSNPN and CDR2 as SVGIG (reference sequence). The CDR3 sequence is CAWSLQRGAGETQYF. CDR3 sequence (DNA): TGTGCCTGGAGTTTGCAGCGGGGGGCGGGGGAGACCCAGTACTTC.

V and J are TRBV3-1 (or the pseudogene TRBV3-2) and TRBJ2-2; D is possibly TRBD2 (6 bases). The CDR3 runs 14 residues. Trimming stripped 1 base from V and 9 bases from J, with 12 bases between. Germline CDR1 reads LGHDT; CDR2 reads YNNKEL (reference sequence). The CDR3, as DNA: TGTGCCAGCAGCCAAGGGGACTCCTACCGGGAGCTGTTTTTT. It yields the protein CASSQGDSYRELFF.

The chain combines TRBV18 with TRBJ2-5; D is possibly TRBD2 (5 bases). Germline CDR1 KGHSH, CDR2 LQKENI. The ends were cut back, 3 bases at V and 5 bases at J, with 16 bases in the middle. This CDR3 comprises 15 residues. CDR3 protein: CASSPAKLAGETQYF. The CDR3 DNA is TGTGCCAGCTCACCTGCGAAGCTAGCCGGGGAGACCCAGTACTTC.

The CDR3 loop reads CASSLLVERSYGYTF. The CDR3, as DNA: TGTGCCAGCAGCTTGTTGGTGGAGAGATCCTATGGCTACACCTTC. The genes are TRBV5-6 and TRBJ1-2; D gene ambiguous. This CDR3 is 15 amino acids long. Trimming pared 1 base from V and 4 bases from J, leaving 14 bases between. CDR1 is SGHDT and CDR2 is YYEEEE in the germline V gene.

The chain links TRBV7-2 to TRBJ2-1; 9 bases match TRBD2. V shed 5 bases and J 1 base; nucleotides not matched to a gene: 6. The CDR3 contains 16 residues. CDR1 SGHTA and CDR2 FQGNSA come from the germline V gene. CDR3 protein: CASSTLAGVSYNEQFF. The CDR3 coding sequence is TGTGCCAGCAGCACCTTAGCGGGAGTGTCCTACAATGAGCAGTTCTTC. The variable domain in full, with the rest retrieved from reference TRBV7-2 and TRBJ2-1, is GAGVSQSPSNKVTEKGKDVELRCDPISGHTALYWYRQSLGQGLEFLIYFQGNSAPDKSGLPSDRFSAERTGGSVSTLTIQRTQQEDSAVYLCASSTLAGVSYNEQFFGPGTRLTVL.

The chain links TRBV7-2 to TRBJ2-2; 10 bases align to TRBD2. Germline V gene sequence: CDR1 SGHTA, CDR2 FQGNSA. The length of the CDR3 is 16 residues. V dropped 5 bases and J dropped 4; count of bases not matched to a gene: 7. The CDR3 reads CASSLLAGVRTGELFF. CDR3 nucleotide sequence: TGTGCCAGCAGCCTTCTAGCGGGGGTGCGCACCGGGGAGCTGTTTTTT. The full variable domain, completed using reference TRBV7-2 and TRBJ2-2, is GAGVSQSPSNKVTEKGKDVELRCDPISGHTALYWYRQSLGQGLEFLIYFQGNSAPDKSGLPSDRFSAERTGGSVSTLTIQRTQQEDSAVYLCASSLLAGVRTGELFFGEGSRLTVL.

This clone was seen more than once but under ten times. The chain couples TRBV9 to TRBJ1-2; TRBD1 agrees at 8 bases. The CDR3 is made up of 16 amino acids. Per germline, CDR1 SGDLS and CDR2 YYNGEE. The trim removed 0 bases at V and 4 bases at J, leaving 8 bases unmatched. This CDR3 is CASSVASQGGFYGYTF. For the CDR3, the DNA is TGTGCCAGCAGCGTAGCTTCACAGGGGGGCTTCTATGGCTACACCTTC.

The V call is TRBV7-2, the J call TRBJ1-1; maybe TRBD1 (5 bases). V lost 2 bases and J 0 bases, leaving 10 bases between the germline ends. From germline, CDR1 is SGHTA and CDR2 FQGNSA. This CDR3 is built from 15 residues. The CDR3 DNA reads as TGTGCCAGCAGCTTAACTGACAGAATGAACACTGAAGCTTTCTTT. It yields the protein CASSLTDRMNTEAFF.

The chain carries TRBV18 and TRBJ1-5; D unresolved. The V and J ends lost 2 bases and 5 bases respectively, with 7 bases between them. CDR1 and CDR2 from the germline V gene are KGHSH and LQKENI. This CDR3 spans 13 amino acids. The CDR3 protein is CASSPYSDQPQHF. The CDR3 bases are TGTGCCAGCTCACCATATTCAGATCAGCCCCAGCATTTT. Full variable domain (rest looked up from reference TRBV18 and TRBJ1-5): NAGVMQNPRHLVRRRGQEARLRCSPMKGHSHVYWYRQLPEEGLKFMVYLQKENIIDESGMPKERFSAEFPKEGPSILRIQQVVRGDSAAYFCASSPYSDQPQHFGDGTRLSIL.

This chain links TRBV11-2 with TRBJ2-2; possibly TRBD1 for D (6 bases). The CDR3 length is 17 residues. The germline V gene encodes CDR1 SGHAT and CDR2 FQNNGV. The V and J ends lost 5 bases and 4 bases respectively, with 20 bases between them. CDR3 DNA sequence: TGTGCCAGCAGCAACCAGGGGAATTGGCTTATCACCGGGGAGCTGTTTTTT. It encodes CASSNQGNWLITGELFF.

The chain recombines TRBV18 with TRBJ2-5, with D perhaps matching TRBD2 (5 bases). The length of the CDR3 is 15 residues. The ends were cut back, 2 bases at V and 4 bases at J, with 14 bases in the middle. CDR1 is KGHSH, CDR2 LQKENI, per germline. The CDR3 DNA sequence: TGTGCCAGCTCACCATATCTAGCCCGGGGAGAGACCCAGTACTTC. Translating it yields CASSPYLARGETQYF.

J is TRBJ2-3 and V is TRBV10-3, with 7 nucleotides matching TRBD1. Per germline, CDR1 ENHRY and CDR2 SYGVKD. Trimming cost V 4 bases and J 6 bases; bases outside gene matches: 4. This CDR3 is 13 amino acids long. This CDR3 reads CAISGTGRDTQYF. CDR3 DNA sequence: TGTGCCATCAGTGGGACAGGCAGGGATACGCAGTATTTT.